Listed below are T cell receptor beta chains from one sample, sequenced in a study of response to subunit inactivated influenza vaccine. TCRdb fed the RT-PCR reads into MiXCR, producing one record per CDR3 protein. There are about 780,000 distinct CDR3 sequences in the sample; roughly 20% occur only once, and 11% lies in the top ten. This specimen was PBMCs from blood, taken 5 days after vaccination. These receptors were obtained from a middle-aged man who received an inactivated influenza vaccine. CDR3s include the opening cysteine and the closing phenylalanine or tryptophan. The D gene is left open where the match is weak. Clone sizes are given selectively: once, few, many, or a class where the clone is expanded.

j_gene: TRBJ2-1
abundance: few
v_gene: TRBV6-2/TRBV6-3
d_gene: .
CDR3nt: TGTGCCAGCAGTTATTTTCCGGCTAGCTCCTACAATGAGCAGTTCTTC
CDR3aa: CASSYFPASSYNEQFF

j_gene: TRBJ1-2
abundance: few
v_gene: TRBV7-9
d_gene: .
CDR3nt: TGTGCCAGCAGCTTAGGGCAGGGAGGAAAGGGCTACACCTTC
CDR3aa: CASSLGQGGKGYTF

j_gene: TRBJ2-3
abundance: .
v_gene: TRBV2
d_gene: .
CDR3nt: TGTGCCAGCAGTGTGCAGCTTCATACGCAGTATTTT
CDR3aa: CASSVQLHTQYF

j_gene: TRBJ2-6
abundance: many
v_gene: TRBV7-2
d_gene: TRBD1
CDR3nt: TGTGCCAGCAGCCCGAGACAGGGGAGACCTGGGGCCAACGTCCTGACTTTC
CDR3aa: CASSPRQGRPGANVLTF

j_gene: TRBJ2-3
abundance: few
v_gene: TRBV20-1
d_gene: .
CDR3nt: TGCAGTGCCAGCACGGGGGGCCGGACAGATACGCAGTATTTT
CDR3aa: CSASTGGRTDTQYF

j_gene: TRBJ1-3
abundance: few
v_gene: TRBV12-3/TRBV12-4
d_gene: .
CDR3nt: TGTGCCAGCAGTCTCGAAGCCTCTGGAAACACCATATATTTT
CDR3aa: CASSLEASGNTIYF

j_gene: TRBJ2-7
abundance: few
v_gene: TRBV7-2
d_gene: .
CDR3nt: TGTGCCAGCAGCCCTGGACCGTTCAAGCAGTACTTC
CDR3aa: CASSPGPFKQYF

j_gene: TRBJ2-7
abundance: few
v_gene: TRBV5-1
d_gene: TRBD2
CDR3nt: TGCGCCAGCAGCCCGGGAGGCGGGGCGAGGGGCTACGAGCAGTACTTC
CDR3aa: CASSPGGGARGYEQYF

j_gene: TRBJ2-1
abundance: many
v_gene: TRBV12-3/TRBV12-4
d_gene: .
CDR3nt: TGTGCCAGCACGGACCTATTCTTTTACAATGAGCAGTTCTTC
CDR3aa: CASTDLFFYNEQFF

j_gene: TRBJ2-5
abundance: .
v_gene: TRBV7-2
d_gene: TRBD1
CDR3nt: TGTGCCAGCAGCCGACCGGGACAGGGACAAGAGACCCAGTACTTC
CDR3aa: CASSRPGQGQETQYF

j_gene: TRBJ1-5
abundance: .
v_gene: TRBV7-9
d_gene: .
CDR3nt: TGTGCCAGCAGCGCGGATGGCCATAGCAATCAGCCCCAGCATTTT
CDR3aa: CASSADGHSNQPQHF

j_gene: TRBJ1-3
abundance: few
v_gene: TRBV18
d_gene: .
CDR3nt: TGTGCCAGCTCACGACGGGACCCCATATATTTT
CDR3aa: CASSRRDPIYF

j_gene: TRBJ2-5
abundance: .
v_gene: TRBV12-3/TRBV12-4
d_gene: .
CDR3nt: TGTGCCAGCAGTACCCACGGGCCGGCAAGGGAGACCCAGTACTTC
CDR3aa: CASSTHGPARETQYF

j_gene: TRBJ2-7
abundance: .
v_gene: TRBV2
d_gene: .
CDR3nt: TGTGCCAGCAGTGAAGCGTGGACGGCCGCCTCCTACGAGCAGTACTTC
CDR3aa: CASSEAWTAASYEQYF

j_gene: TRBJ2-2
abundance: .
v_gene: TRBV5-6
d_gene: TRBD1
CDR3nt: TGTGCCAGCAGCTTTCGACAGGGATGGAGCCAGCTGTTTTTT
CDR3aa: CASSFRQGWSQLFF

j_gene: TRBJ2-3
abundance: few
v_gene: TRBV12-3/TRBV12-4
d_gene: TRBD2
CDR3nt: TGTGCCAGCAGCTCCGGGACTAGCGCCGGCACAGATACGCAGTATTTT
CDR3aa: CASSSGTSAGTDTQYF

j_gene: TRBJ2-1
abundance: many
v_gene: TRBV10-3
d_gene: TRBD1
CDR3nt: TGTGCCATCAGTGAGTCCAGGGACAGTATTAAGTTCTTC
CDR3aa: CAISESRDSIKFF

j_gene: TRBJ2-7
abundance: .
v_gene: TRBV9
d_gene: TRBD1
CDR3nt: TGTGCCAGCAGCGTGGACGTCTGGACAGGGCAGGGGAGCGAGCAGTACTTC
CDR3aa: CASSVDVWTGQGSEQYF

j_gene: TRBJ2-7
abundance: .
v_gene: TRBV7-8
d_gene: .
CDR3nt: TGTGCCAGCAGCTCAAGGGCTCGGGAACAGTACTTC
CDR3aa: CASSSRAREQYF

j_gene: TRBJ2-5
abundance: .
v_gene: TRBV5-1
d_gene: .
CDR3nt: TGCGCCAGCAGCTTGGGGAATTTAGGAGGCGAGACCCAGTACTTC
CDR3aa: CASSLGNLGGETQYF

j_gene: TRBJ2-1
abundance: many
v_gene: TRBV27
d_gene: TRBD2
CDR3nt: TGTGCCAGCAGCCCCGGGACTAGCGGCCTCAATGAGCAGTTCTTC
CDR3aa: CASSPGTSGLNEQFF

j_gene: TRBJ1-1
abundance: .
v_gene: TRBV5-1
d_gene: .
CDR3nt: TGCGCCAGCAGCTTGGCCGGGGCGACGGTAGGAGCTTTCTTT
CDR3aa: CASSLAGATVGAFF